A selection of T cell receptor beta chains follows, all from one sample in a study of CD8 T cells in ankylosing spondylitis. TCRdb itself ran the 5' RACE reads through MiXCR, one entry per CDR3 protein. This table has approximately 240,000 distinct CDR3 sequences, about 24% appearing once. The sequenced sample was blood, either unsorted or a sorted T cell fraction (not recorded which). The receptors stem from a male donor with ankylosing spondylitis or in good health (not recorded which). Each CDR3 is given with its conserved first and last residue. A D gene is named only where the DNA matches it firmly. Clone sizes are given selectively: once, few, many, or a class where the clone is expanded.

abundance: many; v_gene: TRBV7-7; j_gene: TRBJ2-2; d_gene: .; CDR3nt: TGTGCCAGCAGCTTGTCCGGGGGCACCGGGGAGCTGTTTTTT; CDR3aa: CASSLSGGTGELFF
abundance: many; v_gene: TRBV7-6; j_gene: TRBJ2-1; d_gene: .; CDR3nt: TGTGCCAGCAGCTTAGGACTAGACAATGAGCAGTTCTTC; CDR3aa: CASSLGLDNEQFF
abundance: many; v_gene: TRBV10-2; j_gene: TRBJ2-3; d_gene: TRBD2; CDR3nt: TGCGCCAGCAGTGTCCTAGCGGGTACGCAGTATTTT; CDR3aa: CASSVLAGTQYF
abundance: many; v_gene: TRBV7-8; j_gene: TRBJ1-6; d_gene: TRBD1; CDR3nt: TGTGCCAGCAGCTTAGTCCCCGACAGGGGGCCGGATAATTCACCCCTCCACTTT; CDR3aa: CASSLVPDRGPDNSPLHF
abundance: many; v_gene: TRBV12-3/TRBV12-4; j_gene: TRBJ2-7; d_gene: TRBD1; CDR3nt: TGTGCCAGCAGTTTGAGGGTTGCCCCGGGACAGGGGAAAGGCCTAAGGGACGAGCAGTACTTC; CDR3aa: CASSLRVAPGQGKGLRDEQYF
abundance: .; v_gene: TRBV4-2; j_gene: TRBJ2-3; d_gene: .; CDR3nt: TGTGCCAGCAGCCCGGAGGCCGGGGCGGTAGATACGCAGTATTTT; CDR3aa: CASSPEAGAVDTQYF
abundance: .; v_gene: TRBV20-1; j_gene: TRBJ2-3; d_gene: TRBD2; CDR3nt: TGCAGTGCGGGGACTAGCGGCCCCACAGATACGCAGTATTTT; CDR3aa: CSAGTSGPTDTQYF
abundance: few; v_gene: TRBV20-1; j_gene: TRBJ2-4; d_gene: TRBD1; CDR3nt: TGCAGTGCGCTACAGGGGGGAGCGGACATTCAGTACTTC; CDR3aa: CSALQGGADIQYF
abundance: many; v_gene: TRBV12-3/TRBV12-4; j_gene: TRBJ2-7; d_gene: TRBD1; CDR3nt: TGTGCCAGCAGTCTTCGACAGGGGGCGAAAGAGCAGTACTTC; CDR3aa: CASSLRQGAKEQYF
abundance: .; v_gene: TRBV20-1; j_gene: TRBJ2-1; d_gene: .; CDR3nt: TGCAGTGCTAGGTCCCGGCCAACTAGAGGCTACAATGAGCAGTTCTTC; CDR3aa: CSARSRPTRGYNEQFF
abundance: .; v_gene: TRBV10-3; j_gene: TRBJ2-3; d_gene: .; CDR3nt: TGTGCCATCAGTCGGTTAGGGGACAAGAGCACAGATACGCAGTATTTT; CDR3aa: CAISRLGDKSTDTQYF
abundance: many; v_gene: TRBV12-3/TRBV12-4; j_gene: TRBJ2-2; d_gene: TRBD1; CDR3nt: TGTGCCAGCAGTTTACAACAGGGGACCACCGGGGAGCTGTTTTTT; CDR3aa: CASSLQQGTTGELFF
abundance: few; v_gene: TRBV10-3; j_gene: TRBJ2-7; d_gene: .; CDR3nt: TGTGCCATCCGGGACAACTATTCTGACGAGCAGTACTTC; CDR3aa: CAIRDNYSDEQYF
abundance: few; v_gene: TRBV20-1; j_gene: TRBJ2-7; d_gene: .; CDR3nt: TGCAGTGCTAGAGATCCACACCGCTCCTCCTACGAGCAGTACTTC; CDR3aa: CSARDPHRSSYEQYF
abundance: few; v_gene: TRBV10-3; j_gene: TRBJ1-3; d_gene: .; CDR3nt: TGTGCCATCAGCCCCCAGGGAAACGGAAACACCATATATTTT; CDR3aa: CAISPQGNGNTIYF
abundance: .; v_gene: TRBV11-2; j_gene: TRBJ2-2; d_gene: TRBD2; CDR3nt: TGTGCCAGCAGCTTGGGACTAGCGGGGGGGCCTCGGGACGGGGAGCTGTTTTTT; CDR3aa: CASSLGLAGGPRDGELFF
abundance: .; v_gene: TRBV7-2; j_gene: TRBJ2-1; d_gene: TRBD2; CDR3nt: TGTGCCAGCAGCGTTGGCGGGGGGGTCCTGTACAATGAGCAGTTCTTC; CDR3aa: CASSVGGGVLYNEQFF
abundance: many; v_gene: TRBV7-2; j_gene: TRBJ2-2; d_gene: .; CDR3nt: TGTGCCAGCAGCTTTGACCCGGGGGTAACCGGGGAGCTGTTTTTT; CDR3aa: CASSFDPGVTGELFF
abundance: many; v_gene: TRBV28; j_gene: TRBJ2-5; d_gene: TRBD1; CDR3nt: TGTGCCAGCAGTTCTCCCGGACAGGGGGCATCAGAGACCCAGTACTTC; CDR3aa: CASSSPGQGASETQYF
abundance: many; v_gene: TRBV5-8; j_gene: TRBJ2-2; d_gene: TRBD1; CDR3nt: TGTGCCAGCAGCCTACGGGACAGCTACACCGGGGAGCTGTTTTTT; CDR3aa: CASSLRDSYTGELFF